The sequence of this T cell receptor beta chain was determined in a study of response to subunit inactivated influenza vaccine. The study's findings and limits: Authors proposed each seasonal influenza vaccination draws in few new T cells.

TCRdb reprocessed the RT-PCR reads with MiXCR, giving one entry per CDR3 protein. The sample yields 450,000 to 600,000 distinct CDR3 sequences, around 8% seen once. The CDR3 is 15 amino acids. V shed 7 bases and J shed 6 bases, with 16 bases lying between them. CDR1 is ENHRY, CDR2 SYGVKD, per germline. This clonotype was counted between two and nine times. Its specificity is not known. V usage is TRBV10-3 and J usage is TRBJ1-6, with TRBD1 as a possible D gene (5 bases). This specimen consisted of PBMCs from blood, obtained 23 to 25 months after vaccination. The sequence was obtained from a man aged 50-75 years who received an inactivated influenza vaccine. CDR3 DNA: TGTGCCATCAAAACGGGGGGAGCGGGTAATTCACCCCTCCACTTT. This gives the protein CAIKTGGAGNSPLHF.